Listed below are T cell receptor beta chains from one sample, sequenced in a study of monozygotic twins with inflammatory bowel disease. TCRdb re-called the 5' RACE reads, yielding one record per CDR3 amino acid sequence without DNA. The specimen's table records around 220,000 distinct CDR3 sequences. Source material: blood. The receptors here all came from a human donor with ulcerative colitis or Crohn's disease, or a healthy co-twin of an affected twin (not recorded which). CDR3s include the opening cysteine and the closing phenylalanine or tryptophan. The order of the fields is V gene, J gene, CDR3 protein.

TRBV7-9	TRBJ1-1	CASSLSYRETLAFF
TRBV12-3/TRBV12-4	TRBJ2-5	CASSLTGAGAAETQYF
TRBV27	TRBJ2-1	CASSLMVMSGTHSMQFF
TRBV18	TRBJ1-6	CASSTSRSSYNSPLHF
TRBV12-3/TRBV12-4	TRBJ1-4	CASVGATNEKLFF
TRBV29-1	TRBJ2-3	CSVEKGSGDTQYF
TRBV28	TRBJ2-1	CASSLGDRVGNEQFF
TRBV7-2	TRBJ2-5	CASSLLAGQETQYF
TRBV7-9	TRBJ2-5	CASSQFPGDTHQETQYF
TRBV12-3/TRBV12-4	TRBJ1-2	CASSYANYGYTF
TRBV6-6	TRBJ2-3	CASSPFRVEDTQYF
TRBV5-1	TRBJ1-1	CASSPRGGVSRTEAFF
TRBV27	TRBJ1-1	CASSFALPDQGAHTEAFF
TRBV7-2	TRBJ1-5	CASSFNRDQPQHF
TRBV24-1	TRBJ2-2	CATSASGQGAGELFF
TRBV19	TRBJ2-2	CASRGLGPLAQNTGELFF
TRBV5-1	TRBJ2-3	CASSGGLESPPEYF
TRBV4-3	TRBJ2-2	CASSQDWRVANTGELFF
TRBV7-2	TRBJ2-3	CASSLAPADTQYF
TRBV5-6	TRBJ1-2	CASSPRDRVSYGYTF
TRBV6-1	TRBJ2-7	CASSSRDGSYEQYF
TRBV12-3/TRBV12-4	TRBJ2-5	CASSFIGETQYF
TRBV11-1	TRBJ2-3	CASTPGLADPFSTDTQYF
TRBV11-2	TRBJ2-1	CASSRSGATNEQFF
TRBV29-1	TRBJ2-1	CSVWAGRYNEQFF
TRBV11-2	TRBJ2-3	CASSLVSVSDTQYF
TRBV20-1	TRBJ1-4	CSAGDREKLIF
TRBV19	TRBJ1-5	CASGLTGDYQPQHF
TRBV5-4	TRBJ1-5	CASTRDGNQPQHF
TRBV7-3	TRBJ2-1	CASSLMGGQGRYNEQFF
TRBV7-9	TRBJ2-1	CASSLALGNEQFF
TRBV12-3/TRBV12-4	TRBJ1-4	CASSSSLYEKLFF
TRBV6-4	TRBJ2-5	CASSAVPDLQQETQYF
TRBV9	TRBJ2-1	CASSGLRDLPSNEQFF